This TCR beta chain was obtained from a study of T cell repertoires in cytomegalovirus infection. Using its own MiXCR run on the reads, TCRdb lists one record per CDR3 protein. Of about 890,000 distinct CDR3 sequences listed, around a third are singletons. V gave up 6 bases and J gave up 0 bases, with 4 bases separating them. The CDR3 is 12 amino acids. CDR1 and CDR2 (germline): SGHVS, FQNEAQ. This clonotype was counted many times. The antigen is not known. The chain links TRBV7-8 to TRBJ2-3, with no clear D. The starting material was cultured CD8+ T cells from PBMCs, obtained from culture after CMV antigen stimulation. This clonotype was sampled from a human donor in good health (CMV status not recorded). Some clones in this sample may be carry-over from other donors' samples. The CDR3 region has the DNA TGTGCCAGCAGGTTTAGCACAGATACGCAGTATTTT. This gives the protein CASRFSTDTQYF.